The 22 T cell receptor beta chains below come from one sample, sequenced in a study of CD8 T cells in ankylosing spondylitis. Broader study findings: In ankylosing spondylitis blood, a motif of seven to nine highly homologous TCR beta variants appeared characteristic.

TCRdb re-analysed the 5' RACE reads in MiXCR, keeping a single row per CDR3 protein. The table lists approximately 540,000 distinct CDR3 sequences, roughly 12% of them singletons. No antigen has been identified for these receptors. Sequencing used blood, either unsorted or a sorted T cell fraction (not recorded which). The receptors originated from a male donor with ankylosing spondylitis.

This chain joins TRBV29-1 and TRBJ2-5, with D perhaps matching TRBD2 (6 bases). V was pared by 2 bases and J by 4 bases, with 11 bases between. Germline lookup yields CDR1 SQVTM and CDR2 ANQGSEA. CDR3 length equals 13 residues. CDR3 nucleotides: TGCAGCGTTGAAATCCAGGGAGGAGAGACCCAGTACTTC. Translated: CSVEIQGGETQYF. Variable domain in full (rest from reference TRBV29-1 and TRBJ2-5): SAVISQKPSRDICQRGTSLTIQCQVDSQVTMMFWYRQQPGQSLTLIATANQGSEATYESGFVIDKFPISRPNLTFSTLTVSNMSPEDSSIYLCSVEIQGGETQYFGPGTRLLVL.

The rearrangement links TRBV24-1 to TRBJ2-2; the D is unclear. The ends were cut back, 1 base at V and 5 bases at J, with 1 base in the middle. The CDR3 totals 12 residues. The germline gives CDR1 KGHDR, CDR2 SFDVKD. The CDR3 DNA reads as TGTGCCACCAGTGATTTTACCGGGGAGCTGTTTTTT. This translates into CATSDFTGELFF.

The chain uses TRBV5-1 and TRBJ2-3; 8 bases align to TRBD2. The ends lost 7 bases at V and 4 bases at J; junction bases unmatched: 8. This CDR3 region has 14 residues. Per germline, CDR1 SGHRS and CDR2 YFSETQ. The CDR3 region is CASVDSGGPDTQYF. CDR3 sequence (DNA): TGCGCCAGCGTCGACAGCGGGGGCCCAGATACGCAGTATTTT.

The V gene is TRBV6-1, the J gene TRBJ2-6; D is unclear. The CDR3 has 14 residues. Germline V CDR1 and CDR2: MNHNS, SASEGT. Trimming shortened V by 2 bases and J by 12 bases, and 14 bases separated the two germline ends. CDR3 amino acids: CASSESGVVGVLTF. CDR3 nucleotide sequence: TGTGCCAGCAGTGAATCTGGGGTCGTAGGCGTCCTGACTTTC.

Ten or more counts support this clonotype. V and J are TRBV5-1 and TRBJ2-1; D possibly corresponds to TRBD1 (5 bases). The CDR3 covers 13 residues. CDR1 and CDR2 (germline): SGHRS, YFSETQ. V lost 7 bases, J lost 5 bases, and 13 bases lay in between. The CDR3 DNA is TGCGCCAGCGGTAGAACCAGGGACAATGAGCAGTTCTTC. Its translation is CASGRTRDNEQFF. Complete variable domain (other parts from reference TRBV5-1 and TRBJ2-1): KAGVTQTPRYLIKTRGQQVTLSCSPISGHRSVSWYQQTPGQGLQFLFEYFSETQRNKGNFPGRFSGRQFSNSRSEMNVSTLELGDSALYLCASGRTRDNEQFFGPGTRLTVL.

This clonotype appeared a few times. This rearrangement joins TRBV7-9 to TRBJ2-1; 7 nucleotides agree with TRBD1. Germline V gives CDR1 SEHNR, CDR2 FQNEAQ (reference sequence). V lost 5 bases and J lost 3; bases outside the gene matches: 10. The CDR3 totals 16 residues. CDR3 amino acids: CASSPVRGQIYNEQFF. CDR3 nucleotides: TGTGCCAGCAGCCCCGTTAGGGGACAGATCTACAATGAGCAGTTCTTC.

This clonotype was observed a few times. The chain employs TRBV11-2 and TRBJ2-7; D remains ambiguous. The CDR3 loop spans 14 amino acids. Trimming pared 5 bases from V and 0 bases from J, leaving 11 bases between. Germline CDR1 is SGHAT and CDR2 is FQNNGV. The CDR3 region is CASSPGRNSYEQYV. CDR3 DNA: TGTGCCAGCAGCCCTGGGCGGAACTCCTACGAGCAGTACGTC.

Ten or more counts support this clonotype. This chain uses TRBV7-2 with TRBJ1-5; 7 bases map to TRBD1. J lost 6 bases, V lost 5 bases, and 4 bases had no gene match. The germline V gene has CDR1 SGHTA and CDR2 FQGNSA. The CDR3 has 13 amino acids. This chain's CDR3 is CASSATGSQPQHF. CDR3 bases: TGTGCCAGCAGCGCGACAGGGAGTCAGCCCCAGCATTTT.

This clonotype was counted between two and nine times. The CDR3 nucleotides read TGTGCCAGCAGCCCCCGGGACAGGTCGAACGAGCAGTACTTC. Translating gives CASSPRDRSNEQYF. The chain uses TRBV3-1 and TRBJ2-7; 8 bases align to TRBD1. Per the germline V gene, CDR1 is LGHDT and CDR2 is YNNKEL (reference sequence). The CDR3 length is 14 residues. V lost 4 bases and J lost 5; bases outside the gene matches: 7.

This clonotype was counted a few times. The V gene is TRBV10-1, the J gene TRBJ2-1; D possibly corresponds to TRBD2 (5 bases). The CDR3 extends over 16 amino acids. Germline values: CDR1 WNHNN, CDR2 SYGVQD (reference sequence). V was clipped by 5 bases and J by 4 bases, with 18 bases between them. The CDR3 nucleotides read TGCGCCAGCAGTAGGGAAGCCGGGGTTCTTTACAATGAGCAGTTCTTC. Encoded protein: CASSREAGVLYNEQFF.

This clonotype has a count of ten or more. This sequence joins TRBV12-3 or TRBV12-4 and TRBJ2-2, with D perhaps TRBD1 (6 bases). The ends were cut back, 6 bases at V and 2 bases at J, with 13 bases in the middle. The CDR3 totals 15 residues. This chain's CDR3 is CASRPGTTNTGELFF. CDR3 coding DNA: TGTGCCAGCAGGCCCGGGACAACTAACACCGGGGAGCTGTTTTTT.

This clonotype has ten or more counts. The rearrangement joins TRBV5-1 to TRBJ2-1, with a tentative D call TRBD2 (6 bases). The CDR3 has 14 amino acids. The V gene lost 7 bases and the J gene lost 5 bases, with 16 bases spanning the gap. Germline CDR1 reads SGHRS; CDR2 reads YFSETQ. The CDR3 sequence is CASRFSGEHNEQFF. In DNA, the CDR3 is TGCGCCAGCCGTTTTAGCGGAGAACACAATGAGCAGTTCTTC.

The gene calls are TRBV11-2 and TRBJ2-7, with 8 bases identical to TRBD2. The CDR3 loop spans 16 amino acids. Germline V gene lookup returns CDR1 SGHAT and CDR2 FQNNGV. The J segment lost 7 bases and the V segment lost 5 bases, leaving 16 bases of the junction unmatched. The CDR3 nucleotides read TGTGCCAGCAGCCTAAGCGGGAGTGCCCATATGGGGGAGCAGTACGTC. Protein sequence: CASSLSGSAHMGEQYV.

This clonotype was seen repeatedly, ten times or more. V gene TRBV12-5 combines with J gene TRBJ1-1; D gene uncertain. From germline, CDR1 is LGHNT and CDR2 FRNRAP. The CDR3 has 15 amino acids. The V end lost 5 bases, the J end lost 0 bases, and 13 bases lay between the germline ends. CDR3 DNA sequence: TGTGCTAGTGGTAGGGCTTCTTCCATGAACACTGAAGCTTTCTTT. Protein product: CASGRASSMNTEAFF.

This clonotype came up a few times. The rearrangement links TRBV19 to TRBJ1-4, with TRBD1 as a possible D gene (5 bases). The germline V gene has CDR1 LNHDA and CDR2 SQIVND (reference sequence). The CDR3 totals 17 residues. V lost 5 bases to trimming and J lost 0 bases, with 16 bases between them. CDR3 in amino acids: CASSLSTGLATNEKLFF. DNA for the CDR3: TGTGCCAGTAGTTTATCGACGGGGCTTGCAACTAATGAAAAACTGTTTTTT.

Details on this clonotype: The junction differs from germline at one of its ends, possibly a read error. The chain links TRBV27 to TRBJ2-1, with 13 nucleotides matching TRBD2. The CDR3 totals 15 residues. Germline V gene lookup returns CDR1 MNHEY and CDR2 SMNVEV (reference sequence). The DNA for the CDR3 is TGTGCCAGCAGTTTCGGGACTAGCGGGGAAAATGAGCAGTTGTTC. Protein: CASSFGTSGENEQLF.

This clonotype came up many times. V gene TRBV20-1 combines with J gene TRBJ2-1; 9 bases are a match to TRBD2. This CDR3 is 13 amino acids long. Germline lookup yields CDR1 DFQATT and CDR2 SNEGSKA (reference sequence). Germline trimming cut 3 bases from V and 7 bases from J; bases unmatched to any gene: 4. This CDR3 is CSASGGRGNEQFF. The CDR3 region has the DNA TGCAGTGCTAGCGGCGGGAGGGGGAATGAGCAGTTCTTC.

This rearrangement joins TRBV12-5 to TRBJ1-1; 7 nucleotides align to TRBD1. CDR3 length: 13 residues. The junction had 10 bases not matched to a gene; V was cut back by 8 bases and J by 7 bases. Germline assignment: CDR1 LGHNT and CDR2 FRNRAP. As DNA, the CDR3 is TGTGCTAGTAGACGGACAGGTGACTATGAAGCTTTCTTT. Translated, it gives CASRRTGDYEAFF.

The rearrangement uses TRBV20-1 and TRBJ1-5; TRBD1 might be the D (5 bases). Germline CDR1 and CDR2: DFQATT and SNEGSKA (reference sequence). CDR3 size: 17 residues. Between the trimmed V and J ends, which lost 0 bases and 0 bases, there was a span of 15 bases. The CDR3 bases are TGCAGTGCTAGAGATGCTCGGGGCGAAATTAGCAATCAGCCCCAGCATTTT. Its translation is CSARDARGEISNQPQHF.

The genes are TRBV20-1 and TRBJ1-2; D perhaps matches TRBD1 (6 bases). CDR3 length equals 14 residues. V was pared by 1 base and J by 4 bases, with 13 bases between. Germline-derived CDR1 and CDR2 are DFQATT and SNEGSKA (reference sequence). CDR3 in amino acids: CSARVQGNSYGYTF. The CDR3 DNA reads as TGCAGTGCTAGAGTTCAGGGGAATTCCTATGGCTACACCTTC.

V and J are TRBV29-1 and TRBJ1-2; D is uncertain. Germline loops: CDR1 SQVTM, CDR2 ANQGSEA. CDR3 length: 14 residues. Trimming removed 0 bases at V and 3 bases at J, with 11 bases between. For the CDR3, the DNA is TGCAGCGTTGAAGATAGAGATGAGTACTATGGCTACACCTTC. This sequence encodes CSVEDRDEYYGYTF. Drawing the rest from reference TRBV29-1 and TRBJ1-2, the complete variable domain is SAVISQKPSRDICQRGTSLTIQCQVDSQVTMMFWYRQQPGQSLTLIATANQGSEATYESGFVIDKFPISRPNLTFSTLTVSNMSPEDSSIYLCSVEDRDEYYGYTFGSGTRLTVV.

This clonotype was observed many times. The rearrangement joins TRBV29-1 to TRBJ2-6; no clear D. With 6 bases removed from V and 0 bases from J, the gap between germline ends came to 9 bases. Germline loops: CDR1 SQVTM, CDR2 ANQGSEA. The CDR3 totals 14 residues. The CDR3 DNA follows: TGCAGCGTCATTCAGTTCTCTGGGGCCAACGTCCTGACTTTC. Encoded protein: CSVIQFSGANVLTF.